The present T cell receptor (beta chain) was sequenced within a study of T cell repertoires in cytomegalovirus infection. Study overall: Indications came from public TCR beta signatures; they pointed to CMV infection and to a matching HLA type. Study-wide points: Within the response measured ex vivo, HLA-C-restricted CMV-specific TCR beta clonotypes were dominant. Cumulative frequency of public TCR beta families picked out carriers of CMV plus the relevant HLA.

Germline assignment: CDR1 SQVTM and CDR2 ANQGSEA. Trimming stripped 4 bases from V and 1 base from J, with 4 bases between. The CDR3 consists of 11 residues. Details on this clonotype: The antigen is unknown.

TCRdb analysed the reads with MiXCR anew, one entry per CDR3 protein. Of 680,000 or so distinct CDR3 sequences in the sample, roughly 35% were seen once. This chain uses TRBV29-1 with TRBJ1-1; D is unclear. This clonotype originated in a human donor in good health (CMV status not recorded). Some clones in this sample may be carry-over from other donors' samples. Sequencing was done on a sample of PBMCs. CDR3 residues: CSVVKNTEAFF. DNA for the CDR3: TGCAGCGTTGTCAAGAACACTGAAGCTTTCTTT.